The 25 T cell receptor beta chains presented below share a single source sample, sequenced in a study of neurological immune-mediated disorders. Time point given: longitudinal time-point 1 (baseline). MiXCR, run by TCRdb on the 5' RACE reads, gives a single entry per CDR3 protein. The repertoire holds some 77,000 distinct CDR3 sequences, around 15% seen once, with around 4.3% in the top ten. Input material: PBMCs. Source of these receptors: a female donor with HTLV-1-associated myelopathy (HAM/TSP).

On this clonotype: A read error may be the cause here, since a much bigger clone is one base away. The chain carries TRBV6-5 and TRBJ2-7, with 8 bases that match TRBD1. From germline, CDR1 is MNHEY and CDR2 SVGAGI. The CDR3 sequence is 14 residues long. The CDR3 region has the DNA TGTTCCAGCAGTTTGACAGGGGAGTCCTACGAGCAGTACTTC. Its translation is CSSSLTGESYEQYF.

This clonotype has a count of ten or more. V gene TRBV11-1 combines with J gene TRBJ2-7; D remains unclear. Germline assignment: CDR1 SGHAT and CDR2 FQDESV (reference sequence). The V end was cut by 3 bases, the J end by 1 base, with 7 bases between. This CDR3 region has 13 residues. CDR3 DNA: TGTGCCAGCAGCTTCGCGCCTTCCTACGAGCAGTACTTC. It is translated as CASSFAPSYEQYF.

There are many counts of this clonotype. This chain connects TRBV5-6 to TRBJ2-5, with 8 bases lining up with TRBD2. V lost 3 bases, J lost 3 bases, and 7 bases stayed unmatched. The V gene's germline CDR1 is SGHDT and CDR2 YYEEEE. The CDR3 loop spans 15 amino acids. DNA of the CDR3: TGTGCCAGCAGCTCGTTAGCGGGGACCAAAGAGACCCAGTACTTC. Protein: CASSSLAGTKETQYF.

This clonotype has ten or more counts. The chain has TRBV12-3 or TRBV12-4 and TRBJ2-6; D unclear. This CDR3 has 16 residues. V was cut by 2 bases and J by 0 bases, with 8 bases left in between. Written as DNA, the CDR3 is TGTGCCAGCAGTTTATGGTACGGCTCTGGGGCCAACGTCCTGACTTTC. Translated: CASSLWYGSGANVLTF.

This clonotype was picked up many times. CDR3 sequence: CSAIGLAGGSTDTQYF. CDR3 DNA sequence: TGCAGTGCTATCGGACTAGCGGGGGGGAGCACAGATACGCAGTATTTT. This chain uses TRBV20-1 with TRBJ2-3; 15 bases fit TRBD2. The CDR3 is made up of 16 amino acids. From germline, CDR1 is DFQATT and CDR2 SNEGSKA (reference sequence). V gave up 4 bases and J gave up 0 bases; unmatched junction bases: 2.

The table lists this clonotype with many counts. This rearrangement joins TRBV9 to TRBJ2-2; tentatively, D is TRBD1 (8 bases). Per germline, CDR1 SGDLS and CDR2 YYNGEE. V shed 3 bases and J shed 4 bases, with 13 bases lying between them. The CDR3 covers 15 residues. The CDR3 loop reads CASSDTGGATGELFF. Written as DNA, the CDR3 is TGTGCCAGCAGCGATACAGGGGGGGCCACCGGGGAGCTGTTTTTT.

There are many counts of this clonotype. This chain links TRBV20-1 with TRBJ1-2, with D tentatively TRBD1 (6 bases). The CDR3 has 14 amino acids. Germline lookup yields CDR1 DFQATT and CDR2 SNEGSKA (reference sequence). V gave up 1 base and J gave up 2 bases, with 11 bases separating them. CDR3 bases: TGCAGTGCTAGAGCCGAGGGGGGGAACTATGGCTACACCTTC. It is translated as CSARAEGGNYGYTF.

In its sample, this clonotype was seen many times. The gene calls are TRBV12-3 or TRBV12-4 and TRBJ2-1, with 8 bases identical to TRBD1. The V gene end was trimmed by 5 bases and the J gene end by 6 bases; junction bases not matched to a gene: 9. This CDR3 has 15 amino acids. The CDR3 DNA follows: TGTGCCAGCAGTCCCCCCGGGACAGGCGGCAATGAGCAGTTCTTC. Translating gives CASSPPGTGGNEQFF.

In its sample, this clonotype was seen a few times. V and J are TRBV5-1 and TRBJ2-3, with D perhaps matching TRBD1 (6 bases). This CDR3 comprises 17 residues. V lost 4 bases to trimming and J lost 6 bases, with 24 bases between them. Looked up from germline, CDR1 is SGHRS and CDR2 is YFSETQ. The CDR3: CASSPGQLVVARDTQYF. The CDR3 DNA follows: TGCGCCAGCAGCCCCGGACAGCTCGTAGTGGCACGGGATACGCAGTATTTT.

This clonotype was counted many times. This rearrangement joins TRBV29-1 to TRBJ2-3; 9 bases agree with TRBD1. Germline V gene sequence: CDR1 SQVTM, CDR2 ANQGSEA. This CDR3 spans 13 amino acids. The trim removed 7 bases at V and 2 bases at J, leaving 4 bases unmatched. CDR3 residues: CSEGQGITDTQYF. CDR3 DNA: TGCAGCGAGGGACAGGGAATCACAGATACGCAGTATTTT.

By share of the sample, this clonotype is medium-sized. This chain uses TRBV28 with TRBJ2-5; 7 nucleotides line up with TRBD2. Germline values: CDR1 MDHEN, CDR2 SYDVKM. The V segment lost 3 bases and the J segment 3 bases; nucleotides outside the gene matches: 7. The CDR3 extends over 15 amino acids. The CDR3 DNA sequence: TGTGCCAGCAGTTTGGGAGGGGAAATGAAAGAGACCCAGTACTTC. It is translated as CASSLGGEMKETQYF. Filled out from reference TRBV28 and TRBJ2-5, the complete variable domain reads DVKVTQSSRYLVKRTGEKVFLECVQDMDHENMFWYRQDPGLGLRLIYFSYDVKMKEKGDIPEGYSVSREKKERFSLILESASTNQTSMYLCASSLGGEMKETQYFGPGTRLLVL.

Ten or more counts support this clonotype. The chain is built from TRBV28 and TRBJ1-2; D may be TRBD1 (5 bases). The CDR3 is made up of 14 amino acids. V was trimmed by 4 bases and J by 4 bases, leaving 13 bases between them. Germline V gives CDR1 MDHEN, CDR2 SYDVKM. CDR3 nucleotide sequence: TGTGCCAGCAGTTCACAGGCGGCCCCCTATGGCTACACCTTC. Its translation is CASSSQAAPYGYTF.

Ten or more counts support this clonotype. The J gene is TRBJ2-2, the V gene TRBV5-1; a weak D match, TRBD1 (6 bases). The germline V gene encodes CDR1 SGHRS and CDR2 YFSETQ. The CDR3 runs to 15 residues. V lost 3 bases, J lost 5 bases, and 14 bases lay in between. CDR3 DNA: TGCGCCAGCAGCTCTTGGACAGATCGAACCGGGGAGCTGTTTTTT. This codes for CASSSWTDRTGELFF. Together with reference TRBV5-1 and TRBJ2-2, the CDR3 gives the full variable domain: KAGVTQTPRYLIKTRGQQVTLSCSPISGHRSVSWYQQTPGQGLQFLFEYFSETQRNKGNFPGRFSGRQFSNSRSEMNVSTLELGDSALYLCASSSWTDRTGELFFGEGSRLTVL.

This clonotype was observed at least ten times. DNA of the CDR3: TGTGCCAGTAGACAGGGATCAAGTGAAGCTTTCTTT. This sequence encodes CASRQGSSEAFF. This chain uses TRBV19 with TRBJ1-1; D might be TRBD1 (6 bases). V shed 6 bases and J shed 7 bases, with 12 bases lying between them. Germline V CDR1 and CDR2: LNHDA, SQIVND (reference sequence). CDR3 length: 12 residues.

This clonotype was picked up many times. This chain uses TRBV5-1 with TRBJ1-1; D unclear. Per germline, CDR1 SGHRS and CDR2 YFSETQ. The V end was cut by 4 bases, the J end by 1 base, with 23 bases between. The CDR3 spans 18 residues. CDR3 residues: CASSRGTPGRLQNTEAFF. CDR3 bases: TGCGCCAGCAGCCGCGGTACTCCGGGCAGGCTTCAGAACACTGAAGCTTTCTTT.

Many counts were recorded for this clonotype. This chain uses TRBV28 with TRBJ1-2, with D perhaps TRBD1 (5 bases). CDR3 size: 14 residues. Germline V CDR1 and CDR2: MDHEN, SYDVKM. Trimming took off 7 bases at V and 2 bases at J, with 14 bases between the two ends. CDR3 sequence reads: CASIRAGENYGYTF. In nucleotides, the CDR3 is TGTGCCAGCATTCGAGCGGGGGAAAACTATGGCTACACCTTC.

This clonotype has at least ten counts. This sequence joins TRBV7-9 and TRBJ1-1, with 7 bases lining up with TRBD1. Germline CDR1 is SEHNR and CDR2 is FQNEAQ (reference sequence). This CDR3 comprises 13 residues. V lost 4 bases to trimming and J lost 5 bases; unmatched junction nucleotides: 4. The chain's CDR3 is CASSSGGRTEAFF. The CDR3 DNA reads as TGTGCCAGCAGCTCAGGGGGTAGAACTGAAGCTTTCTTT.

This clonotype is deemed medium-sized (0.01 to 0.1%). The V and J genes are TRBV20-1 and TRBJ1-2; D is perhaps TRBD1 (5 bases). Germline V gives CDR1 DFQATT, CDR2 SNEGSKA (reference sequence). There are 12 residues in the CDR3. Trimming left V 2 bases short and J 6 bases short, with 10 bases between. The CDR3 DNA follows: TGCAGTGCTAGAAGCAGGGTCGATGGCTACACCTTC. Residues: CSARSRVDGYTF.

The chain joins TRBV20-1 to TRBJ2-3; D ambiguous. This CDR3 spans 12 amino acids. Germline-derived CDR1 and CDR2 are DFQATT and SNEGSKA (reference sequence). V was pared by 3 bases and J by 1 base, with 5 bases between. The CDR3 DNA is TGCAGTGCTAGGCCGGGCACAGATACGCAGTATTTT. Translated, it gives CSARPGTDTQYF.

On this clonotype: Just one base apart from a much larger clone, this may be a read error. The CDR3 DNA is TGTGCCAGCAGCCCCCTGGACACGACAGGGACAAGCTACAATGAGCAGTTCTTC. Translation gives CASSPLDTTGTSYNEQFF. The V and J genes are TRBV7-8 and TRBJ2-1, with 7 bases fitting TRBD1. Germline loops: CDR1 SGHVS, CDR2 FQNEAQ. V trimming: 5 bases; J trimming: 3 bases; junction bases outside the gene matches: 16. This CDR3 has 18 residues.

In this sample, this clonotype turned up many times. The chain joins TRBV2 to TRBJ2-1, with 7 nucleotides matching TRBD1. V trimming: 5 bases; J trimming: 8 bases; junction bases outside the gene matches: 12. The CDR3 consists of 15 residues. CDR1 and CDR2 from the germline V gene are SNHLY and FYNNEI. The CDR3 region has the DNA TGTGCCAGCAGTCTGACAGGGATCAGAGCGGATGAGCAGTTCTTC. This codes for CASSLTGIRADEQFF.

This clonotype occurred a few times. CDR3 region: CSARNSRAGGELFF. For the CDR3, the DNA is TGCAGTGCTAGAAACTCCCGAGCCGGGGGGGAGCTGTTTTTT. The V and J genes are TRBV20-1 and TRBJ2-2; D is ambiguous. Germline V gene lookup returns CDR1 DFQATT and CDR2 SNEGSKA (reference sequence). Trimming took off 2 bases at V and 8 bases at J, with 15 bases between the two ends. The CDR3 extends over 14 amino acids.

This clonotype showed up many times. V usage is TRBV7-2 and J usage is TRBJ2-3, with 9 bases identical to TRBD2. J was trimmed by 6 bases and V by 8 bases; bases with no gene match: 18. The germline V gene has CDR1 SGHTA and CDR2 FQGNSA. There are 17 residues in the CDR3. CDR3 nucleotides: TGTGCCAGCGATCAACAGGTCGGCGGGGGGGCAGCTGATACGCAGTATTTT. Its translation: CASDQQVGGGAADTQYF. The full variable domain, in which reference TRBV7-2 and TRBJ2-3 provide the parts outside the CDR3, is GAGVSQSPSNKVTEKGKDVELRCDPISGHTALYWYRQSLGQGLEFLIYFQGNSAPDKSGLPSDRFSAERTGGSVSTLTIQRTQQEDSAVYLCASDQQVGGGAADTQYFGPGTRLTVL.

This clonotype has a count of ten or more. The V gene is TRBV5-1, the J gene TRBJ2-7, with D tentatively TRBD1 (6 bases). Germline V gives CDR1 SGHRS, CDR2 YFSETQ. V was clipped by 5 bases and J by 7 bases, with 25 bases between them. The CDR3 consists of 16 residues. The CDR3 bases are TGCGCCAGCAGTTTAGTTGAGACCGGGACACGAGGGGAGCAGTACTTC. It translates to CASSLVETGTRGEQYF. Based on the CDR3 plus reference TRBV5-1 and TRBJ2-7, the full variable domain is KAGVTQTPRYLIKTRGQQVTLSCSPISGHRSVSWYQQTPGQGLQFLFEYFSETQRNKGNFPGRFSGRQFSNSRSEMNVSTLELGDSALYLCASSLVETGTRGEQYFGPGTRLTVT.

There are many counts of this clonotype. This rearrangement joins TRBV29-1 to TRBJ1-1; the D is unclear. CDR3 size: 13 residues. Looked up from germline, CDR1 is SQVTM and CDR2 is ANQGSEA. Trimming removed 0 bases at V and 0 bases at J, with 5 bases between. CDR3 sequence (DNA): TGCAGCGTTGAAGAACAGCTGAACACTGAAGCTTTCTTT. Translation gives CSVEEQLNTEAFF.